This T cell receptor (beta chain) was retrieved from a study of blood T cell repertoires in COVID-19. Study summary: Spain, Italy and the United States supplied samples that represented acute and convalescent COVID-19. T cells, B-cell-depleted T cells, or PBMCs supplied cDNA or gDNA.

In the source study's methods: Amplifying reference gene primers gave estimates of nucleated cell counts. Repertoires were generated with immunoSEQ multiplex PCR, while TCRdb's copy carries only in-frame clones and drops some. V, J and clone size reflect that table, while D and trimming were determined from the DNA. The data contain fewer than 300,000 clones, over 75% of them singletons. This CDR3 is built from 14 residues. Germline V gene data show CDR1 as MNHEY and CDR2 as SMNVEV (reference sequence). V lost 0 bases and J 0 bases, leaving 5 bases between the germline ends. Sequencing input: peripheral blood. The V call is TRBV27, the J call TRBJ1-1, with D unresolved. This TCR was sampled from a human donor in a cohort sampled during active COVID-19. CDR3 bases: TGTGCCAGCAGTTTATCGAGTTTGAACACTGAAGCTTTCTTT. As protein: CASSLSSLNTEAFF.